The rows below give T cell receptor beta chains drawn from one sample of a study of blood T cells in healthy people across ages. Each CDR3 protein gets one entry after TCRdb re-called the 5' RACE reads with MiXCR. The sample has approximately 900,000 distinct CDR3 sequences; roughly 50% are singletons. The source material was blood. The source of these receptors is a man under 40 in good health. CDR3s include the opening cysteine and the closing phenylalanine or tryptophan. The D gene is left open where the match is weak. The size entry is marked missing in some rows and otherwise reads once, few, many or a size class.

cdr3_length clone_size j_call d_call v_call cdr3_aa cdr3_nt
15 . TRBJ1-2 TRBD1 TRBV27 CASSSGQAHCYGYTF TGTGCCAGCAGTTCGGGACAGGCTCATTGCTATGGCTACACCTTC
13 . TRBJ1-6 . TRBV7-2 CASSLDRNSPLHF TGTGCCAGCAGCCTGGACAGAAATTCACCCCTCCACTTT
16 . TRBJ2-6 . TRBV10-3 CAISPMQSSGANVLTF TGTGCCATCAGCCCCATGCAGAGCTCTGGGGCCAACGTCCTGACTTTC
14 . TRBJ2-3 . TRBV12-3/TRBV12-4 CASSVSPSTDTQYF TGTGCCAGCAGTGTTTCGCCTAGCACAGATACGCAGTATTTT
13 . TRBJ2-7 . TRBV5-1 CASSFTGFREQYF TGCGCCAGCAGCTTTACAGGGTTTCGCGAGCAGTACTTC
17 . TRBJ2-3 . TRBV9 CASSLQASSSSTDTQYF TGTGCCAGCAGCCTACAGGCTTCGTCCTCTAGCACAGATACGCAGTATTTT
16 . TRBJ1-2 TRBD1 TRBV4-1 CASSQAQGDRVYGYTF TGCGCCAGTAGTCAGGCCCAGGGGGATAGGGTCTATGGCTACACCTTC
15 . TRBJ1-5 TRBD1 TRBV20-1 CSARDRVNSNQPQHF TGCAGTGCTAGGGACAGGGTAAATAGCAATCAGCCCCAGCATTTT
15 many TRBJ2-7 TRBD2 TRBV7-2 CASSESRGGLYEQYF TGTGCCAGCAGCGAGAGCCGGGGGGGGCTTTACGAGCAGTACTTC
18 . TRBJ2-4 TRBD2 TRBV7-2 CASSLVGTNNLAKNIQYF TGTGCCAGCAGCTTAGTAGGGACTAATAATCTAGCCAAAAACATTCAGTACTTC
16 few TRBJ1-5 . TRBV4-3 CASSQDYQGSNQPQHF TGCGCCAGCAGCCAAGATTACCAGGGGTCGAATCAGCCCCAGCATTTT
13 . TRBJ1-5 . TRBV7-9 CASSPPGSQPQHF TGTGCCAGCAGCCCGCCGGGGTCTCAGCCCCAGCATTTT
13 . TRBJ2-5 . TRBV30 CALLRQEQETQYF TGCGCCCTCTTAAGGCAGGAACAAGAGACCCAGTACTTC
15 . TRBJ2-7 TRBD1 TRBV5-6 CASSFRTGVRNEQYF TGTGCCAGCAGCTTCCGGACAGGGGTTAGGAACGAGCAGTACTTC
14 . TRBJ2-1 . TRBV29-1 CSVEGLVAINEQFF TGCAGCGTTGAAGGGCTAGTCGCGATCAATGAGCAGTTCTTC
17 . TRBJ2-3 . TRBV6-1 CASSTSSALTIADTQYF TGTGCCAGCAGTACGTCCTCCGCCCTCACGATCGCAGATACGCAGTATTTT
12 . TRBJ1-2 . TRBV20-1 CRAREVDYGYTF TGCAGGGCTAGAGAGGTCGACTATGGCTACACCTTC
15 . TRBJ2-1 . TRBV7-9 CATHGGRASCNEQFF TGTGCCACCCATGGGGGCCGAGCCTCCTGCAATGAGCAGTTCTTC
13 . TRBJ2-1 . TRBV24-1 CATEEWGHNEQFF TGTGCCACCGAGGAATGGGGCCACAATGAGCAGTTCTTC
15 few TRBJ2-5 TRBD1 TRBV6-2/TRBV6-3 CASSRGQAPQETQYF TGTGCCAGCAGTCGGGGACAGGCACCACAAGAGACCCAGTACTTC
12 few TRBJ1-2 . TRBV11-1 CASSSETRGYTF TGTGCCAGCAGCTCCGAGACTCGGGGCTACACCTTC
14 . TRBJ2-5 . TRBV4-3 CASSQGAFQETQYF TGCGCCAGCAGCCAAGGGGCCTTCCAAGAGACCCAGTACTTC
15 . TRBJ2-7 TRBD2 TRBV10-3 CAISAAGTSAYEQYF TGTGCCATCAGTGCAGCCGGGACTAGTGCCTACGAGCAGTACTTC
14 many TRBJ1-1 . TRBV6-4 CASSVNDLNTEAFF TGTGCCAGCAGTGTCAACGACCTGAACACTGAAGCTTTCTTT
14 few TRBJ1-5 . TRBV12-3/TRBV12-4 CASSIQGHNQPQHF TGTGCCAGCAGTATTCAGGGCCACAATCAGCCCCAGCATTTT
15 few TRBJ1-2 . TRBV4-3 CASSQVRTERYGYTF TGCGCCAGCAGCCAAGTGAGGACAGAGAGATATGGCTACACCTTC
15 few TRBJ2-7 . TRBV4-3 CASSPGRGLFYEQYF TGCGCCAGCAGCCCCGGCCGGGGTCTATTCTACGAGCAGTACTTC
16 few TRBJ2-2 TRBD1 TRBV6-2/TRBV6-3 CASRRGQGMNTGELFF TGTGCCAGCAGAAGGGGGCAGGGGATGAACACCGGGGAGCTGTTTTTT
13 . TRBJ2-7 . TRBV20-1 CSAGGPGEYEQYF TGCAGTGCCGGGGGCCCAGGGGAATACGAGCAGTACTTC
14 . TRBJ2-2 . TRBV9 CASSVDQRVGELFF TGTGCCAGCAGCGTAGATCAGCGGGTCGGGGAGCTGTTTTTT
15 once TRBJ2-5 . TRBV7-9 CASSLRGTSFYERYF TGTGCCAGCAGCTTAAGGGGGACGTCTTTCTACGAGCGGTACTTC
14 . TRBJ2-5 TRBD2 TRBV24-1 CATALGGSGETQYF TGTGCCACCGCACTGGGCGGGAGTGGGGAGACCCAGTACTTC
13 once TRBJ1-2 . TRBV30 CAWSGQRGHGYTF TGTGCCTGGAGTGGACAACGGGGTCACGGCTACACCTTC
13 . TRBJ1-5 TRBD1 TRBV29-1 CSVRQGTNQPQHF TGCAGCGTTCGACAGGGGACCAATCAGCCCCAGCATTTT
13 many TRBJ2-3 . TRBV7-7 CASSHGGGDTQYF TGTGCTAGCAGCCACGGAGGGGGGGATACGCAGTATTTT
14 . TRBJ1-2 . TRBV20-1 CSARDRGGAGGYTF TGCAGTGCTAGAGATAGGGGGGGGGCCGGAGGCTACACCTTC
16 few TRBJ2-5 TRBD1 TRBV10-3 CAISESGSGQQETQYF TGTGCCATCAGTGAGTCGGGATCGGGACAGCAAGAGACCCAGTACTTC
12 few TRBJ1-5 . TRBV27 CASVGSNQPQHF TGTGCCAGCGTCGGAAGCAATCAGCCCCAGCATTTT
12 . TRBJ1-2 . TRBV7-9 CASSVQNYGYTF TGTGCCAGCAGCGTACAGAACTATGGCTACACCTTC
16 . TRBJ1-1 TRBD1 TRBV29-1 CSVEARGDRGVTEAFF TGCAGCGTTGAAGCCAGGGGGGACAGGGGCGTCACTGAAGCTTTCTTT
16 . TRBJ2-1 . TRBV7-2 CASGTRGGAPYNEQFF TGTGCCAGCGGTACTAGAGGGGGAGCCCCCTACAATGAGCAGTTCTTC
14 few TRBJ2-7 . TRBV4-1 CASSQPGISYEQYF TGCGCCAGCAGCCAGCCCGGGATTTCCTACGAGCAGTACTTC
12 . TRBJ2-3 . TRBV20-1 CSAIVSTDTQYF TGCAGTGCTATAGTAAGCACAGATACGCAGTATTTT
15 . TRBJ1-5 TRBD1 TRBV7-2 CASSSWTGGNQPQHF TGTGCCAGCAGCTCCTGGACAGGGGGCAATCAGCCCCAGCATTTT
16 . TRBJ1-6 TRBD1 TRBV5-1 CASSEEGQPLGSPLHF TGCGCCAGCAGCGAGGAGGGACAGCCATTGGGTTCACCCCTCCACTTT
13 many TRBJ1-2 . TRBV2 CASRAYGPDGYTF TGTGCCAGCAGGGCATACGGACCAGATGGCTACACCTTC
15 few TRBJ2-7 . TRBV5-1 CASSGTSLPGDEQYF TGCGCCAGCAGCGGAACTAGCCTCCCAGGGGACGAGCAGTACTTC
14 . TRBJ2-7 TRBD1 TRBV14 CASSQVTGFYEQYF TGTGCCAGCAGCCAAGTGACAGGGTTCTACGAGCAGTACTTC
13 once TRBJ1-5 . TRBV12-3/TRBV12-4 CASRPGLNQPQHF TGTGCCAGCAGGCCCGGATTGAATCAGCCCCAGCATTTT
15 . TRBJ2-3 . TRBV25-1 CASSESDVSTDTQYF TGTGCCAGCAGTGAATCGGATGTCAGCACAGATACGCAGTATTTT
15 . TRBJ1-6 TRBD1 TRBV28 CASSSAGTGSSPLHF TGTGCCAGCAGTTCAGCCGGGACAGGGTCTTCACCCCTCCACTTT
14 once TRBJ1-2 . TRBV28 CASSSSSGTSGYTF TGTGCCAGCAGTTCCTCCTCAGGGACGTCTGGCTACACCTTC